This entry lists 27 T cell receptor beta chains sequenced from one sample in a study of cytomegalovirus exposure and HLA in healthy donors. Use of 60 Vbeta and 13 Jbeta primers characterized the PCR. Some clones are missing from TCRdb's copy, which holds only in-frame ones; the method was immunoSEQ multiplex PCR. The sample holds around 140,000 clones; approximately 79% are singletons and the top ten take under 3.5%. Sequencing was carried out using PBMCs. Receptors were obtained from a woman aged 25 to 39 in good health and CMV-seronegative.

The genes are TRBV6-1 and TRBJ2-1; tentative D call: TRBD1 (6 bases). Trimming left V 3 bases short and J 3 bases short, with 9 bases between. The CDR3 is 14 residues long. The V gene's germline CDR1 is MNHNS and CDR2 SASEGT. As DNA, the CDR3 is TGTGCCAGCAGTGACAGGGGAAACTACAATGAGCAGTTCTTC. Translating gives CASSDRGNYNEQFF.

This sequence joins TRBV2 and TRBJ2-5; 10 positions match TRBD2. This CDR3 is 15 amino acids long. Germline values: CDR1 SNHLY, CDR2 FYNNEI. After removal of 4 bases from V and 3 bases from J, the junction contained 5 bases not matched to a gene. The CDR3 here is CASSGRLAGEETQYF. The CDR3 DNA is TGTGCCAGCAGTGGACGGCTAGCGGGAGAAGAGACCCAGTACTTC.

This clone came up a few times. The chain is built from TRBV6-1 and TRBJ2-4, with TRBD1 matching over 7 bases. V lost 2 bases, J lost 1 base, and 5 bases stayed unmatched. CDR3 length: 16 amino acids. The germline V gene encodes CDR1 MNHNS and CDR2 SASEGT. In nucleotides, the CDR3 is TGTGCCAGCAGTGAATACAGGGGAACGGCCAAAAACATTCAGTACTTC. Translated: CASSEYRGTAKNIQYF.

The CDR3 bases are TGTGCCAGCTCACCCGTTGCGGGAGAGAGGCTGTCCCAGCATTTT. This encodes CASSPVAGERLSQHF. This chain uses TRBV18 with TRBJ1-5; D uncertain. The germline V and J ends were trimmed by 3 bases and 11 bases, with 20 bases remaining between them. The length of the CDR3 is 15 residues. Per germline, CDR1 KGHSH and CDR2 LQKENI.

The chain uses TRBV7-9 and TRBJ1-1; D is unresolved. The germline CDR1 and CDR2 sequences are SEHNR and FQNEAQ (reference sequence). The V gene lost 0 bases and the J gene lost 3 bases, with 8 bases spanning the gap. The length of the CDR3 is 14 residues. The CDR3 loop reads CASSLAGIYTEAFF. The CDR3, as DNA: TGTGCCAGCAGCTTAGCGGGCATCTACACTGAAGCTTTCTTT.

This clone was counted only a few times. The chain is built from TRBV5-1 and TRBJ2-2; 7 bases agree with TRBD2. The CDR3 has 14 amino acids. Germline V gives CDR1 SGHRS, CDR2 YFSETQ. J lost 6 bases, V lost 4 bases, and 6 bases had no gene match. CDR3 sequence: CASSAGVAPGELFF. The DNA of the CDR3 is TGCGCCAGCAGCGCGGGGGTGGCGCCCGGGGAGCTGTTTTTT.

This clone was seen only once. The chain has TRBV6-4 and TRBJ2-5, with D maybe TRBD1 (6 bases). The end of the DNA is better explained by TRBJ2-7, so the J call may be wrong. The CDR3 runs 14 residues. The germline gives CDR1 MRHNA, CDR2 SNTAGT. The CDR3 bases are TGTGCCAGCAGTCAGGACAGCGGATACTACGAGCAGTACTTC. As protein: CASSQDSGYYEQYF.

V and J are TRBV27 and TRBJ2-2, with D perhaps TRBD1 (5 bases). CDR1 and CDR2 from the germline V gene are MNHEY and SMNVEV (reference sequence). The CDR3 runs 17 residues. With 0 bases removed from V and 3 bases from J, the gap between germline ends came to 14 bases. Written as DNA, the CDR3 is TGTGCCAGCAGTTTATCCCCTGGGGCAGGGTACACCGGGGAGCTGTTTTTT. The encoded protein is CASSLSPGAGYTGELFF.

The chain combines TRBV7-8 with TRBJ2-5, with D possibly matching TRBD2 (6 bases). V lost 1 base and J lost 4, with 10 bases in between. Germline V lookup: CDR1 SGHVS, CDR2 FQNEAQ. This CDR3 region has 14 residues. CDR3 DNA sequence: TGTGCCAGCAGCTTAGTGTCTAGCGCAGAGACCCAGTACTTC. Its protein product is CASSLVSSAETQYF.

This chain uses TRBV5-1 with TRBJ1-6, with D maybe TRBD1 (6 bases). From germline, CDR1 is SGHRS and CDR2 YFSETQ. This CDR3 has 14 residues. V was pared by 4 bases and J by 7 bases, with 12 bases between. This CDR3 reads CASSDTGRNSPLHF. CDR3 nucleotide sequence: TGCGCCAGCAGCGATACAGGGAGAAATTCACCCCTCCACTTT.

The V call is TRBV28, the J call TRBJ2-7, with a possible D match to TRBD1 (6 bases). V was shortened by 5 bases and J by 2 bases, with 16 bases between the two germline ends. Germline CDR1 and CDR2: MDHEN and SYDVKM. The CDR3 consists of 15 residues. The CDR3 spells CASSPGQIITYEQYF. CDR3 bases: TGTGCCAGCAGTCCCGGACAGATTATCACCTACGAGCAGTACTTC.

In its sample, this clone was seen a few times. The chain employs TRBV10-3 and TRBJ2-1; 8 bases align to TRBD2. Germline V gives CDR1 ENHRY, CDR2 SYGVKD. Trimming at V came to 8 bases and at J to 5 bases, leaving 8 bases not matched to a gene. CDR3 size: 14 residues. The CDR3 sequence: CAISTGGGNNEQFF. The CDR3 DNA sequence: TGTGCCATCTCAACCGGGGGGGGTAACAATGAGCAGTTCTTC.

This chain links TRBV29-1 with TRBJ1-1; 12 bases map to TRBD1. V lost 3 bases, J lost 4 bases, and 0 bases stayed unmatched. Germline V gene lookup returns CDR1 SQVTM and CDR2 ANQGSEA. The length of the CDR3 is 13 residues. The CDR3 DNA is TGCAGCGTTGAGGGACAGGGGGCCACTGAAGCTTTCTTT. Its protein is CSVEGQGATEAFF. Variable domain in full (rest from reference TRBV29-1 and TRBJ1-1): SAVISQKPSRDICQRGTSLTIQCQVDSQVTMMFWYRQQPGQSLTLIATANQGSEATYESGFVIDKFPISRPNLTFSTLTVSNMSPEDSSIYLCSVEGQGATEAFFGQGTRLTVV.

CDR3 bases: TGTGCCAGCAGCTTGATCGGGAAAGCGAACACCGGGGAGCTGTTTTTT. It encodes CASSLIGKANTGELFF. The chain employs TRBV5-6 and TRBJ2-2; D is possibly TRBD2 (5 bases). Trimming stripped 1 base from V and 0 bases from J, with 10 bases between. CDR1 is SGHDT, CDR2 YYEEEE, per germline. The CDR3 is 16 residues long.

The rearrangement links TRBV7-3 to TRBJ1-5; 8 bases map to TRBD1. The germline gives CDR1 SGHTA, CDR2 FQGTGA. V was pared by 5 bases and J by 6 bases, with 3 bases of the junction left unmatched. CDR3 length: 13 amino acids. The CDR3 DNA sequence: TGTGCCAGCAGCCCGGACAGGGCTCAGCCCCAGCATTTT. Amino acid sequence: CASSPDRAQPQHF.

The chain uses TRBV2 and TRBJ2-1, with a tentative D call TRBD2 (6 bases). The V end lost 1 base, the J end lost 6 bases, and 10 bases lay between the germline ends. This CDR3 has 14 amino acids. Germline V gene data show CDR1 as SNHLY and CDR2 as FYNNEI. CDR3 in DNA: TGTGCCAGCAGTGAAGTCTTTAGCGGCAATGAGCAGTTCTTC. It codes for CASSEVFSGNEQFF.

The V call is TRBV6-1, the J call TRBJ2-6; D gene ambiguous. The CDR3 has 14 residues. Germline CDR1 reads MNHNS; CDR2 reads SASEGT. The ends were cut back, 3 bases at V and 2 bases at J, with 5 bases in the middle. CDR3 region: CASSESPGANVLTF. The DNA of the CDR3 is TGTGCCAGCAGTGAGAGTCCTGGGGCCAACGTCCTGACTTTC.

This clone was seen repeatedly, ten times or more. V is TRBV29-1 and J is TRBJ1-2; TRBD1 agrees at 7 bases. CDR3 length: 14 residues. CDR1 and CDR2 from the germline V gene are SQVTM and ANQGSEA. V lost 3 bases, J lost 2 bases, and 6 bases stayed unmatched. CDR3 sequence: CSVDLQGQNYGYTF. The DNA of the CDR3 is TGCAGCGTTGACCTTCAGGGACAGAACTATGGCTACACCTTC.

This clone was seen only once. V and J are TRBV7-2 and TRBJ2-5; 11 bases map to TRBD2. This CDR3 has 14 residues. Looked up from germline, CDR1 is SGHTA and CDR2 is FQGNSA. Trimming at V came to 5 bases and at J to 4 bases, leaving 3 bases not matched to a gene. CDR3 region: CASSPGLAGETQYF. The CDR3 coding sequence is TGTGCCAGCAGCCCTGGACTAGCGGGAGAGACCCAGTACTTC.

This sequence joins TRBV28 and TRBJ2-5; maybe TRBD1 (5 bases). The J call is uncertain, as TRBJ2-7 better fits the DNA end. CDR3 size: 21 residues. Per germline, CDR1 MDHEN and CDR2 SYDVKM. DNA for the CDR3: TGTGCCAGCAGTTTCCCCCTCTCTACCTCCCTGAATTACAGGTTAACCTACGAGCAGTACTTC. The encoded protein is CASSFPLSTSLNYRLTYEQYF.

The chain has TRBV9 and TRBJ2-5, with 10 positions matching TRBD1. Per germline, CDR1 SGDLS and CDR2 YYNGEE. With V trimmed by 1 base and J by 1 base, 4 bases remained unmatched. This CDR3 is 16 amino acids long. The CDR3 loop reads CASSVRGQGGQETQYF. For the CDR3, the DNA is TGTGCCAGCAGCGTAAGAGGACAGGGGGGCCAAGAGACCCAGTACTTC.

The chain recombines TRBV5-6 with TRBJ2-7; maybe TRBD1 (6 bases). V shed 4 bases and J shed 1 base, with 21 bases lying between them. This CDR3 has 17 amino acids. Germline V gene lookup returns CDR1 SGHDT and CDR2 YYEEEE. CDR3 nucleotides: TGTGCCAGCAGCGAGACGGACAGTTCGGGTAGTTCCTACGAGCAGTACTTC. The encoded protein is CASSETDSSGSSYEQYF. The whole variable domain, remainder taken from reference TRBV5-6 and TRBJ2-7, is DAGVTQSPTHLIKTRGQQVTLRCSPKSGHDTVSWYQQALGQGPQFIFQYYEEEERQRGNFPDRFSGHQFPNYSSELNVNALLLGDSALYLCASSETDSSGSSYEQYFGPGTRLTVT.

The CDR3 spells CASSTGDLNEKLFF. DNA for the CDR3: TGTGCCAGTAGTACAGGGGACCTTAATGAAAAACTGTTTTTT. This chain joins TRBV19 and TRBJ1-4; D is perhaps TRBD1 (6 bases). The CDR3 runs to 14 residues. Trimming shortened V by 4 bases and J by 4 bases, and 10 bases separated the two germline ends. Germline V gene sequence: CDR1 LNHDA, CDR2 SQIVND (reference sequence).

In its sample, this clone was seen once. CDR3 bases: TGTGCCAGCAGCTCAGACACCTACAATGAGCAGTTCTTC. Its translation is CASSSDTYNEQFF. This chain links TRBV7-3 with TRBJ2-1, with D hard to call. The CDR3 loop spans 13 amino acids. Germline values: CDR1 SGHTA, CDR2 FQGTGA. The germline V and J ends were trimmed by 4 bases and 2 bases, with 6 bases remaining between them.

The chain links TRBV7-3 to TRBJ1-1, with D possibly being TRBD1 (5 bases). CDR1 and CDR2 (germline): SGHTA, FQGTGA. There are 16 residues in the CDR3. Trimming cost V 3 bases and J 4 bases, with 18 bases left between them. CDR3 loop: CASSLGGGRVGTEAFF. In DNA form, the CDR3 reads TGTGCCAGCAGCTTGGGGGGGGGTAGGGTGGGCACTGAAGCTTTCTTT.

Points on this clone: One end of the junction varies from germline; a read error may be responsible. The chain recombines TRBV7-9 with TRBJ1-1, with TRBD1 as a possible D gene (6 bases). The CDR3 extends over 16 amino acids. Germline-derived CDR1 and CDR2 are SEHNR and FQNEAQ (reference sequence). The CDR3 region is CSSSFPAWTVNTEAFF. The CDR3, as DNA: TGTTCCAGCAGCTTTCCTGCTTGGACAGTGAACACTGAAGCTTTCTTT.

The chain is built from TRBV4-2 and TRBJ2-7; 8 nucleotides align to TRBD2. The germline CDR1 and CDR2 sequences are LGHNA and YNFKEQ. This CDR3 spans 15 amino acids. The junction had 3 bases not matched to a gene; V was cut back by 0 bases and J by 2 bases. The DNA for the CDR3 is TGTGCCAGCAGCCAAGATGCAGCGGGGGCCTACGAGCAGTACTTC. Its protein is CASSQDAAGAYEQYF.